These 19 T cell receptor beta chains were all obtained from the same sample, sequenced in a study of blood T cell repertoires in COVID-19. Some clones are missing from TCRdb's copy, which holds only in-frame ones; the method was immunoSEQ multiplex PCR. The table has fewer than 90,000 clones, around 75% seen once; the top ten hold approximately 6.3%. The sample taken for sequencing was peripheral blood. The receptors shown here come from a man between 65 and 80 years old with COVID-19, enrolled during active disease.

CDR3 sequence: CASSLAARVGEKLFF. The CDR3 region has the DNA TGTGCCAGCAGCTTAGCGGCCAGAGTCGGGGAAAAACTGTTTTTT. The rearrangement joins TRBV7-8 to TRBJ1-4; D is unclear. The CDR3 contains 15 residues. Germline CDR1 reads SGHVS; CDR2 reads FQNEAQ. Trimming left V 0 bases short and J 8 bases short, with 13 bases between. Full variable domain (missing parts from reference TRBV7-8 and TRBJ1-4): GAGVSQSPRYKVAKRGQDVALRCDPISGHVSLFWYQQALGQGPEFLTYFQNEAQLDKSGLPSDRFFAERPEGSVSTLKIQRTQQEDSAVYLCASSLAARVGEKLFFGSGTQLSVL.

This clone is medium-sized by share. V usage is TRBV19 and J usage is TRBJ2-2; D remains ambiguous. This CDR3 has 14 residues. Per the germline V gene, CDR1 is LNHDA and CDR2 is SQIVND (reference sequence). Between the trimmed V and J ends, which lost 0 bases and 5 bases, there was a span of 7 bases. CDR3 sequence (DNA): TGTGCCAGTAGTATAGATGCAGGAACCGGGGAGCTGTTTTTT. Translating it yields CASSIDAGTGELFF.

Only one count was recorded for this clone. The V and J genes are TRBV7-2 and TRBJ2-2, with a weak D call TRBD1 (5 bases). The CDR3 runs 13 residues. Germline lookup yields CDR1 SGHTA and CDR2 FQGNSA. Trimming left V 5 bases short and J 4 bases short, with 8 bases between. CDR3 DNA: TGTGCCAGCAGCCCGCAGGGCACCGGGGAGCTGTTTTTT. This translates into CASSPQGTGELFF.

This clone is categorized as medium-sized. The chain carries TRBV5-6 and TRBJ1-1; TRBD1 matches at 8 bases. Germline V gene lookup returns CDR1 SGHDT and CDR2 YYEEEE. Unmatched junction bases numbered 7, after V lost 2 bases and J lost 4 bases. This CDR3 region has 15 residues. The CDR3 DNA sequence: TGTGCCAGCAGCTTCACCGGGACAGGAATCACTGAAGCTTTCTTT. It specifies CASSFTGTGITEAFF.

This sequence joins TRBV19 and TRBJ1-6; unclear D gene. The CDR3 consists of 12 residues. Germline CDR1 is LNHDA and CDR2 is SQIVND (reference sequence). Trimming pared 6 bases from V and 7 bases from J, leaving 7 bases between. The CDR3 loop is CASSRGNSPLHF. The CDR3 DNA reads TGTGCCAGTAGCCGAGGAAATTCACCCCTCCACTTT.

This chain connects TRBV5-1 to TRBJ1-2, with TRBD1 as a possible D gene (6 bases). The CDR3 contains 14 residues. Germline lookup yields CDR1 SGHRS and CDR2 YFSETQ. V shed 0 bases and J shed 4 bases, with 10 bases lying between them. DNA for the CDR3: TGCGCCAGCAGCTTGGGGACAGACAGCTATGGCTACACCTTC. Translated, it gives CASSLGTDSYGYTF.

This clone appeared once. CDR3 protein: CSVVEAYQETQYF. For the CDR3, the DNA is TGCAGCGTTGTTGAAGCGTACCAAGAGACCCAGTACTTC. This chain joins TRBV29-1 and TRBJ2-5, with unresolved D. Trimming shortened V by 4 bases and J by 0 bases, and 9 bases separated the two germline ends. Germline V gene sequence: CDR1 SQVTM, CDR2 ANQGSEA. The CDR3 loop spans 13 amino acids.

This clone occurred a few times. CDR3 amino acids: CASSLGTGHGSYEQYF. As DNA, the CDR3 is TGTGCCAGCAGCCTTGGGACAGGGCACGGGTCCTACGAGCAGTACTTC. The chain carries TRBV7-6 and TRBJ2-7; 9 nucleotides align to TRBD1. The CDR3 runs 16 residues. Germline loops: CDR1 SGHVS, CDR2 FNYEAQ. Trimming cost V 5 bases and J 1 base; bases outside gene matches: 9.

V usage is TRBV2 and J usage is TRBJ1-1, with 12 bases fitting TRBD1. Unmatched junction bases numbered 9, after V lost 7 bases and J lost 3 bases. Germline V gene sequence: CDR1 SNHLY, CDR2 FYNNEI. This CDR3 contains 16 residues. The CDR3 DNA sequence: TGTGCCAGCACACCGGGACAGGGGGCGCGGGACACTGAAGCTTTCTTT. Protein sequence: CASTPGQGARDTEAFF.

The chain is built from TRBV15 and TRBJ1-1; D gene uncertain. Germline V lookup: CDR1 LNHNV, CDR2 YYDKDF (reference sequence). The V gene lost 3 bases and the J gene lost 5 bases, with 10 bases spanning the gap. This CDR3 has 13 residues. The CDR3 is CATSSGPGTEAFF. The DNA of the CDR3 is TGTGCCACCAGCAGTGGGCCGGGGACTGAAGCTTTCTTT.

V gene TRBV28 combines with J gene TRBJ2-5, with D unresolved. The CDR3 sequence is 12 residues long. CDR1 is MDHEN and CDR2 is SYDVKM in the germline V gene. V lost 1 base to trimming and J lost 4 bases, with 4 bases between them. The CDR3 nucleotides are TGTGCCAGCAGTTTATACGGAGAGACCCAGTACTTC. This sequence encodes CASSLYGETQYF.

V and J are TRBV5-4 and TRBJ2-1; 9 bases line up with TRBD2. CDR3 size: 16 residues. CDR1 is SGHNT, CDR2 YYREEE, per germline (reference sequence). With V trimmed by 4 bases and J by 6 bases, 11 bases remained unmatched. The chain's CDR3 is CASSPVVGTSSNEQFF. Here the CDR3 DNA reads TGTGCCAGCAGCCCGGTCGTTGGGACTAGCAGCAATGAGCAGTTCTTC.

This chain connects TRBV19 to TRBJ1-2, with D perhaps TRBD1 (6 bases). The CDR3 contains 16 residues. Trimming left V 4 bases short and J 2 bases short, with 17 bases between. CDR1 is LNHDA and CDR2 is SQIVND in the germline V gene (reference sequence). This CDR3 reads CASSTISDSYNYGYTF. The CDR3 nucleotides are TGTGCCAGTAGTACGATTTCGGACAGCTACAACTATGGCTACACCTTC.

The chain recombines TRBV28 with TRBJ2-5; 11 nucleotides line up with TRBD1. CDR3 length: 14 amino acids. Germline V gives CDR1 MDHEN, CDR2 SYDVKM. V trimming: 8 bases; J trimming: 6 bases; junction bases outside the gene matches: 8. This CDR3 reads CASGGQGGRKTQYF. The CDR3 DNA reads as TGTGCCAGCGGGGGACAGGGGGGTAGGAAGACCCAGTACTTC. The variable domain in full, completed from reference TRBV28 and TRBJ2-5, reads DVKVTQSSRYLVKRTGEKVFLECVQDMDHENMFWYRQDPGLGLRLIYFSYDVKMKEKGDIPEGYSVSREKKERFSLILESASTNQTSMYLCASGGQGGRKTQYFGPGTRLLVL.

The rearrangement uses TRBV4-3 and TRBJ2-7; 7 nucleotides agree with TRBD1. V lost 5 bases to trimming and J lost 0 bases; unmatched junction nucleotides: 7. Germline V gives CDR1 LGHNA, CDR2 YSLEER. The CDR3 is 15 residues long. CDR3 in amino acids: CASSSRTGSSYEQYF. In DNA form, the CDR3 reads TGCGCCAGCAGCTCCCGGACAGGCAGCTCCTACGAGCAGTACTTC.

The chain employs TRBV6-6 and TRBJ1-1; tentative D call: TRBD1 (6 bases). The germline V gene encodes CDR1 MNHNY and CDR2 SVGAGI (reference sequence). The CDR3 runs to 15 residues. The ends were cut back, 2 bases at V and 1 base at J, with 11 bases in the middle. The CDR3 nucleotides are TGTGCCAGCAGTTACCCGGGGACAACGAACACTGAAGCTTTCTTT. This sequence encodes CASSYPGTTNTEAFF.

This CDR3 is CASSWDRQETQYF. The CDR3 nucleotides read TGTGCCAGCAGCTGGGACAGGCAAGAGACCCAGTACTTC. The chain recombines TRBV7-2 with TRBJ2-5, with 8 bases matching TRBD1. The germline V gene encodes CDR1 SGHTA and CDR2 FQGNSA. V lost 4 bases, J lost 2 bases, and 0 bases stayed unmatched. The CDR3 length is 13 residues.

This rearrangement joins TRBV5-1 to TRBJ2-5; D uncertain. This CDR3 contains 11 residues. The V and J ends lost 6 bases and 2 bases respectively, with 5 bases between them. The germline V gene has CDR1 SGHRS and CDR2 YFSETQ. The CDR3 here is CASMEQETQYF. DNA of the CDR3: TGCGCCAGCATGGAGCAAGAGACCCAGTACTTC.

The V gene is TRBV20-1, the J gene TRBJ2-5; TRBD2 is a possible D gene (6 bases). This CDR3 comprises 14 residues. Trimming shortened V by 6 bases and J by 5 bases, and 19 bases separated the two germline ends. Germline V gene data show CDR1 as DFQATT and CDR2 as SNEGSKA (reference sequence). CDR3 in amino acids: CSASGGRRIETQYF. The CDR3 nucleotides are TGCAGTGCCAGTGGAGGGCGACGGATTGAGACCCAGTACTTC.